These 8 T cell receptor beta chains share one sample of origin, sequenced in a study of T-cell reconstitution after alpha-beta-depleted transplantation in children. The TCRbeta library was prepared with unique molecular identifiers. TCRdb processed the PCR reads anew with MiXCR; each CDR3 protein has one entry. The sample has hundreds of thousands of distinct CDR3 sequences, roughly 10% seen once. The sequencing here drew on PBMCs, taken before TCRalphabeta/CD19-depleted stem cell transplant. These receptors came from a child under 10 years old with inherited bone marrow failure, due to receive a stem cell transplant.

The chain combines TRBV6-2 or TRBV6-3 with TRBJ2-7; 7 bases map to TRBD1. This CDR3 region has 16 residues. Germline V gives CDR1 MNHEY, CDR2 SVGEGT. Trimming cost V 8 bases and J 2 bases; bases outside gene matches: 15. CDR3 residues: CASHKFQGDRAYEQYF. The CDR3, as DNA: TGTGCCAGCCATAAGTTTCAGGGGGACAGAGCCTACGAGCAGTACTTC.

This clonotype was seen many times. The CDR3: CSTLGTGSDYGYTF. Written as DNA, the CDR3 is TGCAGCACCCTCGGGACAGGGTCCGACTATGGCTACACCTTC. The chain links TRBV29-1 to TRBJ1-2, with 9 bases aligning to TRBD1. J was trimmed by 3 bases and V by 8 bases; bases with no gene match: 10. This CDR3 is built from 14 residues. CDR1 SQVTM and CDR2 ANQGSEA come from the germline V gene.

The chain carries TRBV4-3 and TRBJ2-7; D remains unclear. Trimming stripped 1 base from V and 3 bases from J, with 13 bases between. The CDR3 sequence is 15 residues long. Germline V gene sequence: CDR1 LGHNA, CDR2 YSLEER. CDR3 DNA: TGCGCCAGCAGCCAAGCCTCCGGCCGTTTCTACGAGCAGTACTTC. It encodes CASSQASGRFYEQYF.

This clonotype was counted at least ten times. The rearrangement uses TRBV5-6 and TRBJ2-5; no firm D call. The germline V gene encodes CDR1 SGHDT and CDR2 YYEEEE. CDR3 length: 14 amino acids. The V and J ends lost 4 bases and 3 bases respectively, with 13 bases between them. This CDR3 reads CASSHGTFEETQYF. The DNA for the CDR3 is TGTGCCAGCAGCCACGGAACCTTTGAAGAGACCCAGTACTTC.

Details on this clonotype: A single base separates this from a much larger clone, so it may be a read error. The chain recombines TRBV7-9 with TRBJ1-2; 7 nucleotides align to TRBD1. The CDR3 length is 16 residues. From germline, CDR1 is SEHNR and CDR2 FQNEAQ (reference sequence). CDR3 loop: CASSLGEAGGTYSYTF. In DNA, the CDR3 is TGTGCCAGCAGCTTAGGGGAAGCAGGGGGAACCTATAGCTACACCTTC.

There are many counts of this clonotype. The V and J genes are TRBV5-1 and TRBJ2-3; D remains ambiguous. Trimming took 3 bases from V and 4 from J, leaving 12 bases between them. This CDR3 has 14 residues. Per germline, CDR1 SGHRS and CDR2 YFSETQ. CDR3 loop: CASSSSSGPDTQYF. The DNA of the CDR3 is TGCGCCAGCAGCTCCTCGTCAGGCCCAGATACGCAGTATTTT.

This chain joins TRBV12-3 or TRBV12-4 and TRBJ2-5; a possible D gene is TRBD1 (6 bases). The V and J ends lost 6 bases and 4 bases respectively, with 9 bases between them. This CDR3 spans 12 amino acids. The CDR3 coding sequence is TGTGCCAGCAGCGACAGGACAGAGACCCAGTACTTC. Protein sequence: CASSDRTETQYF.

This clonotype was counted many times. The chain employs TRBV27 and TRBJ2-7, with TRBD2 matching over 11 bases. The germline CDR1 and CDR2 sequences are MNHEY and SMNVEV (reference sequence). This CDR3 has 15 residues. V trimming: 2 bases; J trimming: 4 bases; junction bases outside the gene matches: 4. CDR3 region: CASSLTSGRGYEQYF. CDR3 DNA sequence: TGTGCCAGCAGTTTAACTAGCGGGAGAGGGTACGAGCAGTACTTC.